This entry features one TCR beta chain sequence. Its antigen remains unidentified. Trimming removed 0 bases at V and 4 bases at J, with 10 bases between. CDR1 is MGHRA, CDR2 YSYEKL, per germline. The CDR3 covers 14 residues. This entry is derived from a study of regulatory and conventional T cells in RAG deficiency. Study-level points and caveats: Other subsets showed about 10-fold reductions, but Treg unique TCR beta sequences fell about 92-fold in these patients. Omenn patients showed >80% Treg-Tconv overlap and shorter CDR3 lengths.

TCRdb keeps only in-frame clones here, not all; method: immunoSEQ multiplex PCR. This sample has under 45,000 clones; more than 75% occur once, and the top ten carry around 3.4%. Blood CD4+ CD25-low CD127-high conventional T cells supplied the genomic DNA template. The sample also formed part of further work on regulatory T cells. From that second work: The primer mix had 52 TRBV and 13 TRBJ primers. In patients, unique TRB V-J pairs were restricted and V/J usage skewed, especially in Tregs.

The clonotype was recovered from a human donor in good health. Material for sequencing was CD4+ effector T cells sorted from blood. The chain employs TRBV4-1 and TRBJ2-7, with D hard to call. Here the CDR3 DNA reads TGCGCCAGCAGCCAAGAACTCAGCCGGTACGAGCAGTACTTC. It codes for CASSQELSRYEQYF.